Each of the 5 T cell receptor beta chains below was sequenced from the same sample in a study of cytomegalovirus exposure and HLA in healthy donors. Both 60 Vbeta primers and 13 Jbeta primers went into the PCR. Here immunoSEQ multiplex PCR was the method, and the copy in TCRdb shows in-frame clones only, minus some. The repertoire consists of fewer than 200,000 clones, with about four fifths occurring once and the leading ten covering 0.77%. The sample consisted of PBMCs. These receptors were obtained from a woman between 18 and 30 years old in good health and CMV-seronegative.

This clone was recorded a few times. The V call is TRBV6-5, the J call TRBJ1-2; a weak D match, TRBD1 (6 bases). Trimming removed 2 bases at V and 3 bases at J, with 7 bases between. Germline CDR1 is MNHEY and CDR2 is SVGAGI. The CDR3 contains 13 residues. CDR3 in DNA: TGTGCCAGCAGTTACGGACAGCACTATGGCTACACCTTC. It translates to CASSYGQHYGYTF.

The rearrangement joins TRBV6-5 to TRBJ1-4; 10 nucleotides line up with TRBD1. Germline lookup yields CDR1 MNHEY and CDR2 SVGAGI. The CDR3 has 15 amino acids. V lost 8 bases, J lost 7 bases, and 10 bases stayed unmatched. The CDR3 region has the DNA TGTGCCAGCGGCCCTGGACAGGGGGGGGGTGAAAAACTGTTTTTT. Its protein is CASGPGQGGGEKLFF.

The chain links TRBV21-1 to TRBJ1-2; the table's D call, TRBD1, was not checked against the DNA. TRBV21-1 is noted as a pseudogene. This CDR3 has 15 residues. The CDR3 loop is CASLHPGTGKWGYTF. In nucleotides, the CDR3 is TGTGCCAGCCTACACCCCGGGACAGGGAAGTGGGGCTACACCTTC.

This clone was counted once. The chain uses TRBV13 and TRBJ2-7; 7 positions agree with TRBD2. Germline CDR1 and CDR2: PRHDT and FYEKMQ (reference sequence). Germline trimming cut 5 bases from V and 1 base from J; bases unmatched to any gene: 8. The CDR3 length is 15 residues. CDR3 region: CASSGGDLSSYEQYF. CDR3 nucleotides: TGTGCCAGCAGCGGGGGGGACCTCTCTTCCTACGAGCAGTACTTC.

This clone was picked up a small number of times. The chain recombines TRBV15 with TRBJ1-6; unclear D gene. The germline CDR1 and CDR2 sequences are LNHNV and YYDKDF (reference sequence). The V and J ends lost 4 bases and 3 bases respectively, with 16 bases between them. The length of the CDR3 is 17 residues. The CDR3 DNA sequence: TGTGCCACCAGCAAAACCAAGTGGCTGCACTATAATTCACCCCTCCACTTT. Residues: CATSKTKWLHYNSPLHF. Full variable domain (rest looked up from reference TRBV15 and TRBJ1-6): DAMVIQNPRYQVTQFGKPVTLSCSQTLNHNVMYWYQQKSSQAPKLLFHYYDKDFNNEADTPDNFQSRRPNTSFCFLDIRSPGLGDTAMYLCATSKTKWLHYNSPLHFGNGTRLTVT.